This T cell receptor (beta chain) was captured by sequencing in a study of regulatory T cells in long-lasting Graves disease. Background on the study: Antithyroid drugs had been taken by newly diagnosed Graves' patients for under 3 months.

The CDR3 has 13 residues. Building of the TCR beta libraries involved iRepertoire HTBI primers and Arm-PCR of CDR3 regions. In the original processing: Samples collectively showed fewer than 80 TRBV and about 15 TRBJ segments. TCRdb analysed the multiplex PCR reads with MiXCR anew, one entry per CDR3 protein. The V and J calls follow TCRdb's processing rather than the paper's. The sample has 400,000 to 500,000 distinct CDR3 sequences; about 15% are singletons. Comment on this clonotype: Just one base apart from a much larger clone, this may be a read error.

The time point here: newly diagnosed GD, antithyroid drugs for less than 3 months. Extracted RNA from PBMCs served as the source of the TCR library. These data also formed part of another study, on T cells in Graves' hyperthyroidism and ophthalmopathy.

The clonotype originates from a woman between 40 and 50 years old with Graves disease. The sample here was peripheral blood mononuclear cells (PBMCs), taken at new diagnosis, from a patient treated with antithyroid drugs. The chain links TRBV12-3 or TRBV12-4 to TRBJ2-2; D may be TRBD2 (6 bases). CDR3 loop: CASSAGFTRELFF. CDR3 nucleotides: TGTGCCAGTTCTGCGGGGTTCACCAGGGAGCTGTTTTTT.